The 14 T cell receptor beta chains presented below share a single source sample, sequenced in a study of blood T cells in healthy people across ages. Through a sample-barcoded 5' primer and a J-beta primer mix, a second PCR was run for about 6 to 11 cycles. MiXCR, applied by TCRdb to the 5' RACE reads, yields one record per CDR3 protein. Of 850,000 or so distinct CDR3 sequences listed, around 26% were seen once; the top ten hold roughly 17%. What was sequenced was blood. These receptors were obtained from a woman of 80 years or more in good health.

Only one count was recorded for this clonotype. This chain connects TRBV5-1 to TRBJ2-5; D ambiguous. Trimming cost V 0 bases and J 11 bases, with 14 bases left between them. Germline CDR1 reads SGHRS; CDR2 reads YFSETQ. The CDR3 loop spans 13 amino acids. The CDR3 spells CASSLGVLGEQYF. CDR3 nucleotide sequence: TGCGCCAGCAGCTTGGGTGTTTTAGGAGAGCAGTACTTC.

The chain has TRBV7-2 and TRBJ1-2; D not resolved. The CDR3 runs to 15 residues. Trimming removed 0 bases from V and 5 bases from J, with 13 bases in between. From germline, CDR1 is SGHTA and CDR2 FQGNSA. The CDR3 sequence: CASSLAKPALYGYTF. The CDR3 DNA sequence: TGTGCCAGCAGCTTAGCAAAGCCAGCCCTTTATGGCTACACCTTC.

The CDR3: CASSLPWDGYTF. CDR3 in DNA: TGTGCCAGCAGTCTACCCTGGGACGGCTACACCTTC. V and J are TRBV28 and TRBJ1-2, with D tentatively TRBD1 (5 bases). This CDR3 spans 12 amino acids. V was clipped by 5 bases and J by 8 bases, with 12 bases between them. Per the germline V gene, CDR1 is MDHEN and CDR2 is SYDVKM.

The table lists this clonotype with many counts. The chain recombines TRBV7-2 with TRBJ2-7; TRBD2 agrees at 9 bases. This CDR3 contains 16 residues. Per germline, CDR1 SGHTA and CDR2 FQGNSA. V was pared by 5 bases and J by 2 bases, with 10 bases of the junction left unmatched. In DNA, the CDR3 is TGTGCCAGCAGCCACATTAGCGGGGGCCTAGCCTACGAGCAGTACTTC. Translated, it gives CASSHISGGLAYEQYF.

This chain uses TRBV5-1 with TRBJ2-1; perhaps TRBD1 as D (6 bases). The V gene's germline CDR1 is SGHRS and CDR2 YFSETQ. The CDR3 is 14 residues long. V gave up 4 bases and J gave up 8 bases, with 16 bases separating them. This chain's CDR3 is CASSLRPKGDEQFF. The CDR3 nucleotides read TGCGCCAGCAGCCTGAGGCCGAAGGGGGATGAGCAGTTCTTC.

This clonotype was counted many times. The chain recombines TRBV5-6 with TRBJ2-5; possibly TRBD1 for D (6 bases). CDR3 length: 16 residues. V was trimmed by 4 bases and J by 0 bases, leaving 16 bases between them. The V gene's germline CDR1 is SGHDT and CDR2 YYEEEE. The CDR3 DNA reads as TGTGCCAGCAGCGTAAACAGGGACCCGTACCAAGAGACCCAGTACTTC. It is translated as CASSVNRDPYQETQYF. The full variable domain, in which reference TRBV5-6 and TRBJ2-5 provide the parts outside the CDR3, is DAGVTQSPTHLIKTRGQQVTLRCSPKSGHDTVSWYQQALGQGPQFIFQYYEEEERQRGNFPDRFSGHQFPNYSSELNVNALLLGDSALYLCASSVNRDPYQETQYFGPGTRLLVL.

This clonotype appeared many times. The chain is built from TRBV6-6 and TRBJ2-3, with D tentatively TRBD1 or TRBD2 (5 bases each). Germline values: CDR1 MNHNY, CDR2 SVGAGI (reference sequence). The CDR3 runs 15 residues. V was trimmed by 3 bases and J by 2 bases, leaving 12 bases between them. CDR3 in amino acids: CASSYEGPYTDTQYF. Written as DNA, the CDR3 is TGTGCCAGCAGTTATGAGGGGCCGTACACAGATACGCAGTATTTT.

V gene TRBV4-3 combines with J gene TRBJ1-1; D uncertain. Trimming left V 4 bases short and J 4 bases short, with 13 bases between. The CDR3 is 14 residues long. CDR1 is LGHNA, CDR2 YSLEER, per germline. The DNA for the CDR3 is TGCGCCAGCAGCCGAGATCTCATAGGCACTGAAGCTTTCTTT. It is translated as CASSRDLIGTEAFF.

In this sample, this clonotype turned up a few times. This chain joins TRBV7-2 and TRBJ1-5; 7 bases align to TRBD1. V lost 6 bases to trimming and J lost 7 bases; unmatched junction nucleotides: 6. Germline-derived CDR1 and CDR2 are SGHTA and FQGNSA. This CDR3 is 13 amino acids long. This CDR3 reads CASSRDSGQPQHF. The DNA for the CDR3 is TGTGCCAGCAGTCGGGACAGCGGACAGCCCCAGCATTTT.

To note about this clonotype: One base away lies a much larger clone, so this may be a sequencing read error. The J gene is TRBJ2-1, the V gene TRBV6-5, with TRBD1 as a possible D gene (5 bases). Matching the DNA end better, TRBJ2-7 makes the J call doubtful. Germline CDR1 and CDR2: MNHEY and SVGAGI. CDR3 length: 15 amino acids. The CDR3 here is CASSYPRGSYNEQYF. CDR3 bases: TGTGCCAGCAGTTACCCTAGGGGTTCCTACAATGAGCAGTACTTC.

This clonotype came up many times. The rearrangement uses TRBV7-9 and TRBJ2-1; 8 bases are shared with TRBD2. The V gene end was trimmed by 4 bases and the J gene end by 6 bases; junction bases not matched to a gene: 17. The germline CDR1 and CDR2 sequences are SEHNR and FQNEAQ (reference sequence). CDR3 length: 18 residues. The CDR3 nucleotides read TGTGCCAGCAGCTCTAGCTTCGGGACCGCGGGGGGAGGCAATGAGCAGTTCTTC. It specifies CASSSSFGTAGGGNEQFF.

There are many counts of this clonotype. V usage is TRBV7-2 and J usage is TRBJ1-5; D unclear. This CDR3 is 13 amino acids long. Per the germline V gene, CDR1 is SGHTA and CDR2 is FQGNSA. Between the trimmed V and J ends, which lost 0 bases and 3 bases, there was a span of 3 bases. The CDR3 nucleotides are TGTGCCAGCAGCTTAGCAGTCAATCAGCCCCAGCATTTT. The encoded protein is CASSLAVNQPQHF.

This clonotype was counted many times. The rearrangement joins TRBV4-1 to TRBJ1-2, with D hard to call. Germline loops: CDR1 MGHRA, CDR2 YSYEKL. The CDR3 runs 14 residues. With 0 bases removed from V and 5 bases from J, the gap between germline ends came to 10 bases. The CDR3 bases are TGCGCCAGCAGCCAAGACCTAATTCCGTATGGCTACACCTTC. Its translation: CASSQDLIPYGYTF.

In its sample, this clonotype was seen many times. V is TRBV7-2 and J is TRBJ2-5; D is unclear. Germline lookup yields CDR1 SGHTA and CDR2 FQGNSA. This CDR3 is 13 amino acids long. V dropped 2 bases and J dropped 4 bases, with 8 bases sitting between them. In nucleotides, the CDR3 is TGTGCCAGCAGCTTACCGGGTTCAGAGACCCAGTACTTC. Translation gives CASSLPGSETQYF.